This TCR beta chain was captured in a study of blood T cells in healthy people across ages. Study observations and caveats: Relative to aged donors, long-lived donors carried more naive CD4+ cells and displayed higher diversity.

The donors, healthy Caucasians from Russia, were aged 6 to 90. A second PCR of 7 to 11 cycles used a sample-barcoded 5' primer and a J-beta primer mix. With 12 random nucleotides, a template-switch adaptor tagged each individual cDNA molecule. Researchers report that each sample yielded at least 2.5 million CDR3-containing paired-end reads. MiXCR, run by TCRdb on the 5' RACE reads, gives a single entry per CDR3 protein. The table shows roughly 1,800,000 distinct CDR3 sequences, with about 50% occurring only once. The sample holds a few counts of this clonotype. As yet, its antigen is unknown. Material: blood. This sequence originates from a woman aged 40 to 49 in good health.

CDR3 residues: CASSLARTDGKNIQYF. The CDR3 nucleotides read TGTGCCAGCAGCTTAGCCCGGACGGACGGCAAAAACATTCAGTACTTC. The chain joins TRBV7-9 to TRBJ2-4; D remains unclear. V lost 0 bases and J lost 3, with 12 bases in between. Germline V gene lookup returns CDR1 SEHNR and CDR2 FQNEAQ (reference sequence). The CDR3 runs to 16 residues. Looking up the rest from reference TRBV7-9 and TRBJ2-4 gives the full variable domain: DTGVSQNPRHKITKRGQNVTFRCDPISEHNRLYWYRQTLGQGPEFLTYFQNEAQLEKSRLLSDRFSAERPKGSFSTLEIQRTEQGDSAMYLCASSLARTDGKNIQYFGAGTRLSVL.